This T cell receptor (beta chain) was captured in a study of cytomegalovirus exposure and HLA in healthy donors. PCR primers comprised 60 Vbeta and 13 Jbeta primers. Source study methods: It was a later analysis that counted 79 million or so unique TCR beta chains, of which about 10 million were shared. The data were produced by immunoSEQ multiplex PCR, yet TCRdb's version contains in-frame clones alone and is incomplete. V and J calls and clone size are those listed in that table; D and trimming were worked out from the DNA. The sample totals 140,000 to 150,000 clones; its top ten clones hold 0.96%. Overall study findings and caveats: TCR beta V segments were, for the most part, productive about 87% or about 30% of the time in an earlier analysis.

In the case of this clone: The antigen is undetermined.

Germline values: CDR1 MDHEN, CDR2 SYDVKM. This CDR3 is built from 13 residues. The V and J ends lost 7 bases and 4 bases, in that order; junction bases with no gene match: 6. The clonotype was recovered from a male donor in good health and CMV-seronegative. The chain is built from TRBV28 and TRBJ1-2; 7 bases fit TRBD1. The sample was PBMCs. For the CDR3, the DNA is TGTGCCAGCAAGTGGACAGGAAGCTATGGCTACACCTTC. This codes for CASKWTGSYGYTF.